These T cell receptor beta chains were read from a single sample in a study of blood T cell repertoires in COVID-19. The table came from immunoSEQ multiplex PCR; TCRdb's copy has only in-frame clones and leaves some out. The sample lists about 260,000 clones; around nine tenths were seen once. The sequencing sample was made of peripheral blood. The source is a woman in her 70s with COVID-19, enrolled during active disease. Each CDR3 is given with its conserved first and last residue. Each record gives: J gene, D gene, V gene, clone size, CDR3 DNA, CDR3 protein. D genes are given only for firm matches. Size is omitted from some rows. Given values are once, few, many or a class for expanded clones.

TRBJ1-3,.,TRBV6-5,.,TGTGCCAGCAGACAAGGGAGGTTTGAAAACACCATATATTTT,CASRQGRFENTIYF
TRBJ2-2,TRBD2,TRBV7-3,.,TGTGCCAGCAGCTTCCGACTAGCGAAAAACACCGGGGAGCTGTTTTTT,CASSFRLAKNTGELFF
TRBJ1-1,.,TRBV5-1,.,TGCGCCAGCAGCTTGGAAGCGAGGGACACTGAAGCTTTCTTT,CASSLEARDTEAFF
TRBJ1-2,.,TRBV5-1,few,TGCGCCAGCAGTACTGGTAACTATGGCTACACCTTC,CASSTGNYGYTF
TRBJ2-1,.,TRBV9,.,TGTGCCAGCAGCGTCCACGGGAGAAATGGTGTCAATGAGCAGTTCTTC,CASSVHGRNGVNEQFF
TRBJ1-4,TRBD1,TRBV4-3,.,TGCGCCAGCAGCAACCAGGACAGGGCGAATGAAAAACTGTTTTTT,CASSNQDRANEKLFF
TRBJ2-2,.,TRBV12-5,.,TGTGCTAGTGGGCTACACAGGGGGGGAACGAACACCGGGGAGCTGTTTTTT,CASGLHRGGTNTGELFF
TRBJ1-2,TRBD1,TRBV28,once,TGTGCCAGCAGTAGTCCGGGACAGGACTATGGCTACACCTTC,CASSSPGQDYGYTF
TRBJ2-5,TRBD2,TRBV18,.,TGTGCCAGCTCACCACTTCTCGGGGGGGGAGAGACCCAGTACTTC,CASSPLLGGGETQYF
TRBJ2-5,TRBD2,TRBV3-1/TRBV3-2,.,TGTGCCAGCAGCCAAGCATCTAGCGGGATTTTGAAGACCCAGTACTTC,CASSQASSGILKTQYF
TRBJ2-7,.,TRBV6-5,.,TGTGCCAGCAGTTGGACAATAAAAACCTACGAGCAGTACTTC,CASSWTIKTYEQYF
TRBJ1-4,.,TRBV5-1,once,TGCGCCAGCAGCTTGGGGCGGGGGGATAATGAAAAACTGTTTTTT,CASSLGRGDNEKLFF
TRBJ2-7,TRBD1,TRBV10-3,.,TGTGCCATCAGATCCCGAGGACAGGGGAGTGTTGAGCAGTACTTC,CAIRSRGQGSVEQYF
TRBJ1-5,TRBD1,TRBV19,.,TGTGCCAGTAGTGCTGGACAGGGAGGGGTTTATAGCAATCAGCCCCAGCATTTT,CASSAGQGGVYSNQPQHF
TRBJ2-1,.,TRBV6-5,.,TGTGCCAGCAGTTACGGGCAGGGTGGCGGTGAGCAGTTCTTC,CASSYGQGGGEQFF
TRBJ1-6,TRBD1,TRBV30,.,TGTGCCTGGAGTGGGGACAGGGGGACCTTCTCCTATAATTCACCCCTCCACTTT,CAWSGDRGTFSYNSPLHF
TRBJ1-5,.,TRBV27,.,TGTGCCAGCCCCCCGGTGAGGAGCAATCAGCCCCAGCATTTT,CASPPVRSNQPQHF
TRBJ1-4,.,TRBV28,.,TGTGCCAGCGTTGGAGGCGGAAAACTGTTTTTT,CASVGGGKLFF
TRBJ2-1,TRBD1,TRBV7-3,.,TGTGCCAGCAGCTTATCCCAGGGGGCTGGGAATGAGCAGTTCTTC,CASSLSQGAGNEQFF
TRBJ1-2,.,TRBV25-1,.,TGTGCCAGCAGTGAATCCGGGAACTATGGCTACACCTTC,CASSESGNYGYTF
TRBJ1-3,.,TRBV7-2,.,TGTGCCAGCAGCTTAGTCAGCGGGGGCGCAGGTGGAAACACCATATATTTT,CASSLVSGGAGGNTIYF
TRBJ1-1,.,TRBV7-9,few,TGTGCCAGCAGCTTAACCGACAGGTTAAATCCTGAAGCTTTCTTT,CASSLTDRLNPEAFF
TRBJ1-3,.,TRBV25-1,once,TGTGCCAGCAGCACAGGGATGGGAAACACCATATATTTT,CASSTGMGNTIYF
TRBJ2-1,TRBD2,TRBV9,.,TGTGCCAGCGGGAGTCGGGGGGACAATGAGCAGTTCTTC,CASGSRGDNEQFF
TRBJ1-5,.,TRBV9,.,TGTGCCAGCAGCTCCGACGGACAGTACAATCAGCCCCAGCATTTT,CASSSDGQYNQPQHF
TRBJ1-6,TRBD1,TRBV30,few,TGTGCCTGGACAGGTGTGGGGACAGGTGCCCTCCACTTT,CAWTGVGTGALHF
TRBJ1-1,.,TRBV5-6,.,TGTGCCAGCAGCTTTCAGGAGAACACTGAAGCTTTCTTT,CASSFQENTEAFF
TRBJ1-1,TRBD1,TRBV5-5,once,TGTGCCAGCAGCCCCTGGACAGGGATGAACACTGAAGCTTTCTTT,CASSPWTGMNTEAFF
TRBJ2-1,.,TRBV5-4,once,TGTGCCAGCAGCTATCGCGGGACAGCTGAGCAGTTCTTC,CASSYRGTAEQFF
TRBJ2-1,.,TRBV24-1,.,TGTGCCACCAGTGACCTCGGACAGCCCTACAATGAGCAGTTCTTC,CATSDLGQPYNEQFF
TRBJ1-1,.,TRBV5-1,few,TGCGCCAGCAGCTTTGAGGGATCCACTGAAGCTTTCTTT,CASSFEGSTEAFF
TRBJ2-7,TRBD2,TRBV30,.,TGTGCCTGGACGGGGACTAGCGGACCCTACGAGCAGTACTTC,CAWTGTSGPYEQYF
TRBJ2-1,.,TRBV15,.,TGTGCCACCAGCAGAGGCCCCAACTTTTGGCAGTTCTTC,CATSRGPNFWQFF
TRBJ2-5,.,TRBV7-3,.,TGTGCCAGCAGCTCCCACCCTGTTTCTAGACAAGAGACCCAGTACTTC,CASSSHPVSRQETQYF
TRBJ2-7,TRBD2,TRBV7-2,.,TGTGCCAGCAGCTTAGGGGCGGGAGGATCAACCTACGAGCAGTACTTC,CASSLGAGGSTYEQYF
TRBJ1-2,TRBD1,TRBV2,.,TGTGCCAGCAGTGGACAGGGCTTGGCGGGTGGCTACACCTTC,CASSGQGLAGGYTF
TRBJ2-3,.,TRBV6-5,once,TGTGCCAGCAGTTCCGGGACTTTGAGCACAGATACGCAGTATTTT,CASSSGTLSTDTQYF
TRBJ1-4,TRBD1,TRBV18,.,TGTGCCAGCTCGACAGGGGAGGATGAAAAACTGTTTTTT,CASSTGEDEKLFF
TRBJ1-5,.,TRBV10-3,.,TGTGCCATCAGTGAGGAGGGGGGGCTCGGGGAGCCCCAGCATTTT,CAISEEGGLGEPQHF
TRBJ1-1,.,TRBV6-5,.,TGTGCCAGCAGTAACAGCGGGGGGAGGACTGAAGCTTTCTTT,CASSNSGGRTEAFF
TRBJ1-6,TRBD1,TRBV18,.,TGTGCCAGCTCACCGGTCGGACAGGCTAACTATAATTCACCCCTCCACTTT,CASSPVGQANYNSPLHF
TRBJ1-1,TRBD1,TRBV5-1,.,TGCGCCAGCAGCTCGCGACAGGGGGGTTTGAACACTGAAGCTTTCTTT,CASSSRQGGLNTEAFF
TRBJ2-5,TRBD1,TRBV29-1,.,TGCAGCGTTAACGGACAGGGTGAGACCCAGTACTTC,CSVNGQGETQYF
TRBJ1-1,.,TRBV18,few,TGTGCCAGCTCAATTCGGCGGACAGCCAACACTGAAGCTTTCTTT,CASSIRRTANTEAFF
TRBJ2-7,.,TRBV28,.,TGTGCCAGCAGTGCACCGGGTCCTTTGGTCGAGCAGTACTTC,CASSAPGPLVEQYF
TRBJ2-7,TRBD2,TRBV19,.,TGTGCCAGTAGTATGACTAGCGGGAGGCCGAGCTCCTACGAGCAGTACTTC,CASSMTSGRPSSYEQYF
TRBJ2-2,.,TRBV24-1,.,TGTGCCACCAGTGATTTGTCTGACTACACCGGGGAGCTGTTTTTT,CATSDLSDYTGELFF